Each of the 26 T cell receptor beta chains below was sequenced from the same sample in a study of blood T cell repertoires in COVID-19. Only in-frame clones appear in the TCRdb table, and some are missing; sequencing was by immunoSEQ multiplex PCR. The sample records more than 250,000 clones, 80% to 85% being singletons. Sequences were obtained from PBMCs or T cells enriched from blood (not recorded which). Receptors originate from a middle-aged man who had been exposed to COVID-19.

The chain is built from TRBV29-1 and TRBJ1-1; D is undetermined. This CDR3 is built from 12 residues. Trimming cost V 6 bases and J 3 bases, with 11 bases left between them. Germline loops: CDR1 SQVTM, CDR2 ANQGSEA. The chain's CDR3 is CSVRYGDTEAFF. In DNA form, the CDR3 reads TGCAGCGTGCGATACGGGGACACTGAAGCTTTCTTT. The entire variable domain, with the rest obtained from reference TRBV29-1 and TRBJ1-1, is as follows: SAVISQKPSRDICQRGTSLTIQCQVDSQVTMMFWYRQQPGQSLTLIATANQGSEATYESGFVIDKFPISRPNLTFSTLTVSNMSPEDSSIYLCSVRYGDTEAFFGQGTRLTVV.

This chain joins TRBV5-1 and TRBJ1-3; 12 bases map to TRBD1. CDR3 length: 15 residues. V shed 5 bases, J shed 1 base, and the junction held 1 base outside the gene matches. Germline CDR1 is SGHRS and CDR2 is YFSETQ. The CDR3 reads CASRGQGASGNTIYF. The CDR3 coding sequence is TGCGCCAGCAGGGGACAGGGGGCTTCTGGAAACACCATATATTTT.

V gene TRBV5-1 combines with J gene TRBJ2-3; D is possibly TRBD1 (5 bases). The CDR3 totals 13 residues. V dropped 4 bases and J dropped 5 bases, with 11 bases sitting between them. Germline V gene lookup returns CDR1 SGHRS and CDR2 YFSETQ. CDR3 protein: CASSRTGLDTQYF. For the CDR3, the DNA is TGCGCCAGCAGCCGCACAGGTTTAGATACGCAGTATTTT.

The chain couples TRBV24-1 to TRBJ1-1, with a tentative D call TRBD1 (6 bases). The ends were cut back, 1 base at V and 8 bases at J, with 10 bases in the middle. CDR3 length: 13 residues. The germline V gene encodes CDR1 KGHDR and CDR2 SFDVKD. The DNA of the CDR3 is TGTGCCACCAGTGATTTCAGGGGTGCGGAAGCTTTCTTT. Its translation is CATSDFRGAEAFF.

This clone was observed a single time. Here the CDR3 reads CASSRSGMFEDTQYF. As DNA, the CDR3 is TGTGCCAGCTCACGTAGCGGGATGTTTGAAGATACGCAGTATTTT. V and J are TRBV18 and TRBJ2-3; 8 positions match TRBD2. V trimming: 4 bases; J trimming: 5 bases; junction bases outside the gene matches: 8. The CDR3 is made up of 15 amino acids. Germline lookup yields CDR1 KGHSH and CDR2 LQKENI. The variable domain in full, with the rest retrieved from reference TRBV18 and TRBJ2-3, is NAGVMQNPRHLVRRRGQEARLRCSPMKGHSHVYWYRQLPEEGLKFMVYLQKENIIDESGMPKERFSAEFPKEGPSILRIQQVVRGDSAAYFCASSRSGMFEDTQYFGPGTRLTVL.

V is TRBV6-5 and J is TRBJ1-6; TRBD1 aligns across 8 bases. V trimming: 4 bases; J trimming: 9 bases; junction bases outside the gene matches: 5. Looked up from germline, CDR1 is MNHEY and CDR2 is SVGAGI. This CDR3 has 14 residues. The CDR3 DNA is TGTGCCAGCAGTTCAACAGGGGGAGCTTCACCCCTCCACTTT. Protein sequence: CASSSTGGASPLHF.

V is TRBV7-8 and J is TRBJ2-7; TRBD1 agrees at 9 bases. CDR1 SGHVS and CDR2 FQNEAQ come from the germline V gene. The CDR3 length is 15 residues. V lost 1 base and J lost 1; bases outside the gene matches: 2. The CDR3 sequence is CASSLVGQGSYEQYF. The CDR3 bases are TGTGCCAGCAGCTTAGTAGGACAGGGGTCCTACGAGCAGTACTTC.

The V and J genes are TRBV7-8 and TRBJ2-7; TRBD2 is a possible D gene (6 bases). Germline values: CDR1 SGHVS, CDR2 FQNEAQ. This CDR3 region has 13 residues. Trimming took off 0 bases at V and 12 bases at J, with 15 bases between the two ends. As DNA, the CDR3 is TGTGCCAGCAGCTTAGCGTCGGGGGTCCGAGCGTACTTC. It yields the protein CASSLASGVRAYF.

The chain combines TRBV6-5 with TRBJ2-2; the match to TRBD1 covers 8 bases. J lost 5 bases, V lost 7 bases, and 6 bases had no gene match. The CDR3 is made up of 14 amino acids. Germline assignment: CDR1 MNHEY and CDR2 SVGAGI. The CDR3 sequence is CASTPDRVTGELFF. The CDR3 DNA sequence: TGTGCCAGCACCCCGGACAGGGTAACCGGGGAGCTGTTTTTT.

This rearrangement joins TRBV5-1 to TRBJ1-3, with D possibly matching TRBD1 (6 bases). The CDR3 is made up of 15 amino acids. CDR1 SGHRS and CDR2 YFSETQ come from the germline V gene. V shed 1 base and J shed 0 bases, with 8 bases lying between them. This CDR3 reads CASSLRGGSGNTIYF. In nucleotides, the CDR3 is TGCGCCAGCAGCTTGAGAGGGGGCTCTGGAAACACCATATATTTT.

The V and J genes are TRBV18 and TRBJ2-6, with 8 bases fitting TRBD1. V lost 6 bases and J lost 2; bases outside the gene matches: 6. Germline loops: CDR1 KGHSH, CDR2 LQKENI. The CDR3 sequence is 16 residues long. CDR3 in amino acids: CASSKMDRAGANVLTF. CDR3 DNA sequence: TGTGCCAGCTCTAAAATGGACAGGGCTGGGGCCAACGTCCTGACTTTC.

This chain connects TRBV3-1 (or the pseudogene TRBV3-2) to TRBJ1-1; D call uncertain. Trimming left V 2 bases short and J 1 base short, with 8 bases between. The CDR3 covers 14 residues. Per germline, CDR1 LGHDT and CDR2 YNNKEL (reference sequence). As DNA, the CDR3 is TGTGCCAGCAGCCAACGGGGAAAGAACACTGAAGCTTTCTTT. Translated, it gives CASSQRGKNTEAFF.

This clone was detected a few times. V and J are TRBV29-1 and TRBJ2-1; 11 nucleotides line up with TRBD2. After removal of 3 bases from V and 7 bases from J, the junction contained 8 bases not matched to a gene. This CDR3 region has 15 residues. Germline V CDR1 and CDR2: SQVTM, ANQGSEA. The CDR3 DNA follows: TGCAGCGTTGACAAGGGGACTAGCGGCCGTAATGAGCAGTTCTTC. Protein: CSVDKGTSGRNEQFF.

This chain uses TRBV7-6 with TRBJ2-1, with D possibly TRBD2 on 5 matching bases. CDR1 SGHVS and CDR2 FNYEAQ come from the germline V gene. The CDR3 loop spans 13 amino acids. Trimming took off 5 bases at V and 9 bases at J, with 14 bases between the two ends. CDR3 DNA sequence: TGTGCCAGCAGCGCGGGTCTAGCACGTGAGCAGTTCTTC. This codes for CASSAGLAREQFF.

This clone was recorded a few times. The chain combines TRBV27 with TRBJ1-3, with D possibly being TRBD1 (6 bases). The germline gives CDR1 MNHEY, CDR2 SMNVEV (reference sequence). V gave up 5 bases and J gave up 1 base, with 12 bases separating them. The CDR3 has 15 residues. CDR3 sequence reads: CASSAQGQSGNTIYF. The CDR3 DNA sequence: TGTGCCAGCAGTGCACAGGGTCAATCTGGAAACACCATATATTTT.

The V call is TRBV7-2, the J call TRBJ1-6, with D tentatively TRBD1 (5 bases). Germline V gives CDR1 SGHTA, CDR2 FQGNSA. The V and J ends lost 4 bases and 14 bases respectively, with 12 bases between them. The CDR3 sequence is 12 residues long. CDR3 bases: TGTGCCAGCAGCTCTGACAGAGTGACCCTCCACTTT. Translating gives CASSSDRVTLHF.

The gene calls are TRBV19 and TRBJ1-5; the match to TRBD1 covers 11 bases. This CDR3 is 20 amino acids long. Germline V gives CDR1 LNHDA, CDR2 SQIVND (reference sequence). Trimming took 0 bases from V and 3 from J; bases not matched to a gene: 13. CDR3 in DNA: TGTGCCAGTAGTATAGAAGGAGGGACAGGGGGTTTTATTTTCAATCAGCCCCAGCATTTT. Translation gives CASSIEGGTGGFIFNQPQHF.

The CDR3: CASSTSGSSLEQYF. The CDR3 region has the DNA TGCGCCAGCAGCACTAGCGGGAGCTCCTTGGAGCAGTACTTC. V and J are TRBV5-1 and TRBJ2-7; 11 bases match TRBD2. The length of the CDR3 is 14 residues. With V trimmed by 4 bases and J by 7 bases, 7 bases remained unmatched. Germline CDR1 SGHRS, CDR2 YFSETQ. The whole variable domain, remainder taken from reference TRBV5-1 and TRBJ2-7, is KAGVTQTPRYLIKTRGQQVTLSCSPISGHRSVSWYQQTPGQGLQFLFEYFSETQRNKGNFPGRFSGRQFSNSRSEMNVSTLELGDSALYLCASSTSGSSLEQYFGPGTRLTVT.

This clone was counted a few times. The chain employs TRBV6-6 and TRBJ2-2; 9 bases agree with TRBD1. Germline-derived CDR1 and CDR2 are MNHNY and SVGAGI (reference sequence). The CDR3 has 14 amino acids. J lost 7 bases, V lost 5 bases, and 5 bases had no gene match. The CDR3 DNA sequence: TGTGCCAGCAGTAGGGGACAGGGCATCGGGGAGCTGTTTTTT. Translated, it gives CASSRGQGIGELFF.

V is TRBV3-1 (or the pseudogene TRBV3-2) and J is TRBJ2-7, with TRBD2 matching over 8 bases. This CDR3 is built from 15 residues. V was clipped by 7 bases and J by 6 bases; unmatched bases: 14. Germline V gives CDR1 LGHDT, CDR2 YNNKEL (reference sequence). CDR3 in DNA: TGTGCCAGCACCCCCGAGGGAGCGGGAGCGGCCGAGCAGTACTTC. Translation gives CASTPEGAGAAEQYF.

The V and J genes are TRBV6-5 and TRBJ2-3; 7 bases match TRBD1. The ends lost 6 bases at V and 5 bases at J; junction bases unmatched: 5. The CDR3 runs to 13 residues. Germline V lookup: CDR1 MNHEY, CDR2 SVGAGI. In DNA, the CDR3 is TGTGCCAGCAGCCGACAGGGCGTAGATACGCAGTATTTT. Translating gives CASSRQGVDTQYF.

The rearrangement joins TRBV5-6 to TRBJ2-3, with TRBD1 identical over 9 bases. In germline, CDR1 is SGHDT, CDR2 YYEEEE. The junction had 6 bases not matched to a gene; V was cut back by 0 bases and J by 7 bases. CDR3 length: 15 residues. As DNA, the CDR3 is TGTGCCAGCAGCTTGGCTTTACAGGGGGCAAATACGCAGTATTTT. It encodes CASSLALQGANTQYF.

The CDR3 DNA follows: TGTGCCAGCCTTCCGTTGACAGGGGACAATGAGCAGTTCTTC. Its translation: CASLPLTGDNEQFF. V usage is TRBV27 and J usage is TRBJ2-1, with 8 bases matching TRBD1. CDR1 is MNHEY, CDR2 SMNVEV, per germline (reference sequence). The V and J ends lost 8 bases and 5 bases, in that order; junction bases with no gene match: 8. The CDR3 is made up of 14 amino acids.

The chain is built from TRBV9 and TRBJ1-6; 8 bases agree with TRBD1. V lost 4 bases, J lost 7 bases, and 7 bases stayed unmatched. This CDR3 has 15 amino acids. Per germline, CDR1 SGDLS and CDR2 YYNGEE. DNA for the CDR3: TGTGCCAGCAGCCTCGCCGGGACAGGCAATTCACCCCTCCACTTT. It encodes CASSLAGTGNSPLHF.

The chain uses TRBV30 and TRBJ2-1; 7 bases are a match to TRBD2. This CDR3 contains 14 residues. The V segment lost 3 bases and the J segment 6 bases; nucleotides outside the gene matches: 8. Germline V lookup: CDR1 GTSNPN, CDR2 SVGIG (reference sequence). The CDR3 is CAWRIRRESNEQFF. The CDR3, as DNA: TGTGCCTGGAGGATACGGCGGGAGAGCAATGAGCAGTTCTTC.

V gene TRBV10-2 combines with J gene TRBJ1-2; D might be TRBD1 (6 bases). The CDR3 runs 14 residues. V was cut by 0 bases and J by 7 bases, with 12 bases left in between. CDR1 is WSHSY and CDR2 is SAAADI in the germline V gene. CDR3 DNA: TGCGCCAGCAGTGAGTCGAGGCAGGGGCTTGGCTACACCTTC. Protein sequence: CASSESRQGLGYTF.